Listed below are T cell receptor beta chains from one sample, sequenced in a study of identical twins. TCRdb called the 5' RACE reads again in MiXCR, with one record for every CDR3 protein. The table records 450,000 to 600,000 distinct CDR3 sequences, more than 20% of them present only once. These data were likewise used in another study, on yellow fever vaccine responses in identical twins.

The sequencing sample was made of CD4+ T cells sorted from blood. These receptors originate from a woman aged 18-29 years in good health. Both conserved end residues are part of each CDR3. Each record gives: V gene, J gene, D gene, clone size, CDR3 DNA, CDR3 protein. A D gene is named only where the DNA matches it firmly. For some rows the clone size is stated as once, few or many, or as a class when expanded; others skip it.

v_gene: TRBV4-1
j_gene: TRBJ2-5
d_gene: TRBD2
abundance: .
CDR3nt: TGCGCCAGCAGCCAAAGAGGAGCGGGACGCCAAGAGACCCAGTACTTC
CDR3aa: CASSQRGAGRQETQYF

v_gene: TRBV14
j_gene: TRBJ2-3
d_gene: .
abundance: .
CDR3nt: TGTGCCACCTCCAACCGCGGCACAGATACGCAGTATTTT
CDR3aa: CATSNRGTDTQYF

v_gene: TRBV5-1
j_gene: TRBJ2-1
d_gene: TRBD2
abundance: few
CDR3nt: TGCGCCAGCAGCTTAGAAGCGGGGGCCTTCTCCTTCTTC
CDR3aa: CASSLEAGAFSFF

v_gene: TRBV5-1
j_gene: TRBJ2-2
d_gene: .
abundance: .
CDR3nt: TGCGCCAGCAGCTTGGAGGACGGGACCGGGGAGCTGTTTTTT
CDR3aa: CASSLEDGTGELFF

v_gene: TRBV4-2
j_gene: TRBJ2-5
d_gene: .
abundance: .
CDR3nt: TGTGCCAGCAGCCAAGAAGGCAGGGGTCAAGAGACCCAGTACTTC
CDR3aa: CASSQEGRGQETQYF

v_gene: TRBV20-1
j_gene: TRBJ1-6
d_gene: .
abundance: .
CDR3nt: TGCAGTGCTGGGGATCTCCGTTCACCCCTCCACTTT
CDR3aa: CSAGDLRSPLHF

v_gene: TRBV25-1
j_gene: TRBJ2-6
d_gene: TRBD2
abundance: .
CDR3nt: TGTGCCAGCAAGGAAGCGGGAAAGAGCTCTGGGGCCAACGTCCTGACTTTC
CDR3aa: CASKEAGKSSGANVLTF

v_gene: TRBV12-3/TRBV12-4
j_gene: TRBJ2-5
d_gene: .
abundance: .
CDR3nt: TGTGCCAGCAGCGTTTCGGGGGCCCGAGAGACCCAGTACTTC
CDR3aa: CASSVSGARETQYF

v_gene: TRBV5-1
j_gene: TRBJ2-1
d_gene: TRBD2
abundance: few
CDR3nt: TGCGCCAGCCTAGCGGGGGGGGCCTACAATGAGCAGTTCTTC
CDR3aa: CASLAGGAYNEQFF

v_gene: TRBV20-1
j_gene: TRBJ2-6
d_gene: .
abundance: .
CDR3nt: TGCAGTGCTAGACAGGCCCTTGCTGGGGCCAACGTCCTGACTTTC
CDR3aa: CSARQALAGANVLTF

v_gene: TRBV20-1
j_gene: TRBJ1-2
d_gene: .
abundance: .
CDR3nt: TGCAGTGCTAGAGATTATCGGGGGGGAAAGGGCTACACCTTC
CDR3aa: CSARDYRGGKGYTF

v_gene: TRBV15
j_gene: TRBJ1-3
d_gene: TRBD1
abundance: .
CDR3nt: TGTGCCACCAGCAGAGATAAGGGGGCCCCCTCTGGAAACACCATATATTTT
CDR3aa: CATSRDKGAPSGNTIYF

v_gene: TRBV4-2
j_gene: TRBJ2-1
d_gene: TRBD2
abundance: .
CDR3nt: TGTGCCAGCAGCCAAGTGTCTAGCGGCAAATACAATGAGCAGTTCTTC
CDR3aa: CASSQVSSGKYNEQFF

v_gene: TRBV6-1
j_gene: TRBJ1-2
d_gene: TRBD1
abundance: .
CDR3nt: TGTGCCAGCCGAGACAGGGTGGGGGGCTATGGCTACACCTTC
CDR3aa: CASRDRVGGYGYTF

v_gene: TRBV7-2
j_gene: TRBJ2-7
d_gene: .
abundance: .
CDR3nt: TGTGCCAGCAGCTTAGTACGGGGTTTCGAGCAGTACTTC
CDR3aa: CASSLVRGFEQYF

v_gene: TRBV2
j_gene: TRBJ2-1
d_gene: TRBD1
abundance: .
CDR3nt: TGTGCCAGCAGTAAGGACAGGACCAACTACAATGAGCAGTTCTTC
CDR3aa: CASSKDRTNYNEQFF

v_gene: TRBV10-3
j_gene: TRBJ1-1
d_gene: .
abundance: .
CDR3nt: TGTGCCATCAGTGACAGAACAACAGCTGAAGCTTTCTTT
CDR3aa: CAISDRTTAEAFF

v_gene: TRBV4-1
j_gene: TRBJ1-2
d_gene: .
abundance: .
CDR3nt: TGCGCCAGCAGCCCGGGGGGTGGACGCTACACCTTC
CDR3aa: CASSPGGGRYTF

v_gene: TRBV3-1
j_gene: TRBJ2-5
d_gene: TRBD1
abundance: .
CDR3nt: TGTGCCACAAGACACAGGGGTTTCCAAGAGACCCAGTACTTC
CDR3aa: CATRHRGFQETQYF

v_gene: TRBV18
j_gene: TRBJ2-5
d_gene: .
abundance: few
CDR3nt: TGTGCCAGCTCACCAGGGGCCGGGGGAGAGACCCAGTACTTC
CDR3aa: CASSPGAGGETQYF

v_gene: TRBV2
j_gene: TRBJ2-7
d_gene: TRBD2
abundance: few
CDR3nt: TGTGCCAGCAGCTCCGGACTAGCGAGGGACTACGAGCAGTACTTC
CDR3aa: CASSSGLARDYEQYF

v_gene: TRBV5-1
j_gene: TRBJ2-3
d_gene: TRBD1
abundance: .
CDR3nt: TGCGCCAGCAGCATCGGACAGGGATTCACAGATACGCAGTATTTT
CDR3aa: CASSIGQGFTDTQYF

v_gene: TRBV5-1
j_gene: TRBJ2-3
d_gene: TRBD1
abundance: .
CDR3nt: TGCGCCAGCAGCTTGGGGGACAGGGGAACCACAGATACGCAGTATTTT
CDR3aa: CASSLGDRGTTDTQYF